A single sample is the source of the 29 T cell receptor beta chains below, sequenced in a study of blood T cell repertoires in COVID-19. Only in-frame clones appear in the TCRdb table, and some are missing; sequencing was by immunoSEQ multiplex PCR. The sample has 220,000 or so clones; nearly 90% are singletons. Input material: PBMCs or T cells enriched from blood (not recorded which). These receptors were obtained from a young man who had been exposed to COVID-19.

The V and J genes are TRBV6-4 and TRBJ1-1, with D unclear. Germline V gene data show CDR1 as MRHNA and CDR2 as SNTAGT. Trimming shortened V by 3 bases and J by 1 base, and 6 bases separated the two germline ends. This CDR3 has 13 residues. CDR3 nucleotides: TGTGCCAGCAGTGAGGCATCGAACACTGAAGCTTTCTTT. Residues: CASSEASNTEAFF.

The J gene is TRBJ2-3, the V gene TRBV4-1; TRBD2 might be the D (6 bases). Germline V CDR1 and CDR2: MGHRA, YSYEKL. V was cut by 1 base and J by 6 bases, with 14 bases left in between. This CDR3 has 15 residues. This chain's CDR3 is CASSQVWGVPDTQYF. Here the CDR3 DNA reads TGCGCCAGCAGCCAAGTTTGGGGGGTCCCGGATACGCAGTATTTT.

The chain recombines TRBV6-2 or TRBV6-3 with TRBJ1-5, with unresolved D. The V and J ends lost 3 bases and 3 bases respectively, with 12 bases between them. CDR1 MNHEY and CDR2 SVGEGT come from the germline V gene. CDR3 length equals 15 residues. The CDR3 DNA reads TGTGCCAGCAGTTATAGCGCGACGTACAATCAGCCCCAGCATTTT. This encodes CASSYSATYNQPQHF.

CDR3 nucleotides: TGTGCCAGTAGTATAGTGGGAGGGGGGACAGGGTTAAATGAGCAGTTCTTC. Its protein product is CASSIVGGGTGLNEQFF. The genes are TRBV19 and TRBJ2-1; 9 nucleotides align to TRBD1. This CDR3 comprises 17 residues. Germline values: CDR1 LNHDA, CDR2 SQIVND (reference sequence). V trimming: 1 base; J trimming: 7 bases; junction bases outside the gene matches: 11.

The rearrangement joins TRBV18 to TRBJ1-1; the match to TRBD1 covers 8 bases. CDR1 and CDR2 from the germline V gene are KGHSH and LQKENI. This CDR3 is built from 14 residues. Trimming cost V 3 bases and J 10 bases; bases outside gene matches: 10. CDR3 loop: CASSPETGDFVAFF. DNA for the CDR3: TGTGCCAGCTCACCTGAGACAGGGGACTTCGTAGCTTTCTTT.

The rearrangement links TRBV30 to TRBJ1-6, with TRBD1 matching over 9 bases. CDR1 GTSNPN and CDR2 SVGIG come from the germline V gene (reference sequence). The CDR3 is 15 amino acids. Germline trimming cut 4 bases from V and 11 bases from J; bases unmatched to any gene: 12. The CDR3 sequence is CAWTALDRGGTPLHF. CDR3 sequence (DNA): TGTGCCTGGACTGCCCTTGACAGGGGGGGTACACCCCTCCACTTT. Complete variable domain (other parts from reference TRBV30 and TRBJ1-6): SQTIHQWPATLVQPVGSPLSLECTVEGTSNPNLYWYRQAAGRGLQLLFYSVGIGQISSEVPQNLSASRPQDRQFILSSKKLLLSDSGFYLCAWTALDRGGTPLHFGNGTRLTVT.

The J gene is TRBJ2-3, the V gene TRBV4-2; D is possibly TRBD2 (5 bases). Germline loops: CDR1 LGHNA, CDR2 YNFKEQ. With 1 base removed from V and 11 bases from J, the gap between germline ends came to 10 bases. The CDR3 covers 12 residues. The CDR3, as DNA: TGTGCCAGCAGCCAAGGGTCCGAGGGGCAGTATTTT. This encodes CASSQGSEGQYF.

The chain links TRBV11-2 to TRBJ2-1, with 9 bases aligning to TRBD1. V dropped 10 bases and J dropped 10; count of bases not matched to a gene: 14. From germline, CDR1 is SGHAT and CDR2 FQNNGV. The CDR3 length is 14 residues. The CDR3: CATYSGTGNREQFF. The CDR3 DNA follows: TGTGCCACCTACTCCGGGACAGGGAACCGGGAGCAGTTCTTC.

V gene TRBV4-1 combines with J gene TRBJ1-3; TRBD1 might be the D (5 bases). In germline, CDR1 is MGHRA, CDR2 YSYEKL. V lost 0 bases to trimming and J lost 0 bases, with 15 bases between them. The CDR3 runs 18 residues. The CDR3 DNA is TGCGCCAGCAGCCAAGACCTCCCTACGGGACTCTCTGGAAACACCATATATTTT. Translating it yields CASSQDLPTGLSGNTIYF.

The rearrangement uses TRBV5-1 and TRBJ1-2; D not resolved. This CDR3 comprises 14 residues. Germline V gene data show CDR1 as SGHRS and CDR2 as YFSETQ. Trimming left V 2 bases short and J 6 bases short, with 14 bases between. Written as DNA, the CDR3 is TGCGCCAGCAGCTTTTCCAACAGCCCTCATGGCTACACCTTC. Protein sequence: CASSFSNSPHGYTF. The complete variable domain, with remaining parts taken from reference TRBV5-1 and TRBJ1-2, reads KAGVTQTPRYLIKTRGQQVTLSCSPISGHRSVSWYQQTPGQGLQFLFEYFSETQRNKGNFPGRFSGRQFSNSRSEMNVSTLELGDSALYLCASSFSNSPHGYTFGSGTRLTVV.

V and J are TRBV20-1 and TRBJ2-1; no clear D. CDR1 is DFQATT, CDR2 SNEGSKA, per germline (reference sequence). The V end lost 3 bases, the J end lost 7 bases, and 7 bases lay between the germline ends. The CDR3 totals 11 residues. Here the CDR3 reads CSASLFNEQFF. The CDR3 bases are TGCAGTGCTAGCCTCTTTAATGAGCAGTTCTTC.

J is TRBJ1-5 and V is TRBV19; D gene uncertain. V gave up 3 bases and J gave up 3 bases, with 9 bases separating them. The germline CDR1 and CDR2 sequences are LNHDA and SQIVND (reference sequence). This CDR3 contains 14 residues. The CDR3 DNA sequence: TGTGCCAGTAGTATCCGGAGCGACAATCAGCCCCAGCATTTT. Protein: CASSIRSDNQPQHF. Full variable domain (rest looked up from reference TRBV19 and TRBJ1-5): DGGITQSPKYLFRKEGQNVTLSCEQNLNHDAMYWYRQDPGQGLRLIYYSQIVNDFQKGDIAEGYSVSREKKESFPLTVTSAQKNPTAFYLCASSIRSDNQPQHFGDGTRLSIL.

The chain employs TRBV4-3 and TRBJ1-4; 7 bases are a match to TRBD1. The J segment lost 4 bases and the V segment lost 4 bases, leaving 9 bases of the junction unmatched. CDR3 size: 16 residues. CDR1 LGHNA and CDR2 YSLEER come from the germline V gene. The CDR3 sequence is CASSREGTEHNEKLFF. The CDR3 bases are TGCGCCAGCAGCCGAGAAGGGACAGAACATAATGAAAAACTGTTTTTT.

This rearrangement joins TRBV19 to TRBJ1-1; 8 bases fit TRBD1. Germline V gives CDR1 LNHDA, CDR2 SQIVND (reference sequence). V dropped 3 bases and J dropped 5; count of bases not matched to a gene: 2. CDR3 length equals 13 residues. CDR3 DNA sequence: TGTGCCAGTAGTATTCAGGGGGCGACTGAAGCTTTCTTT. As protein: CASSIQGATEAFF.

The V gene is TRBV27, the J gene TRBJ1-6; D is perhaps TRBD1 (5 bases). This CDR3 spans 14 amino acids. Germline CDR1 and CDR2: MNHEY and SMNVEV (reference sequence). The V and J ends lost 5 bases and 10 bases respectively, with 15 bases between them. The CDR3 DNA reads TGTGCCAGCAGTGCCACAGGATCGATCTCACCCCTCCACTTT. Encoded protein: CASSATGSISPLHF.

The genes are TRBV7-3 and TRBJ2-2, with D possibly matching TRBD2 (5 bases). V lost 2 bases, J lost 5 bases, and 9 bases lay in between. The CDR3 length is 14 residues. Germline V gene data show CDR1 as SGHTA and CDR2 as FQGTGA. CDR3 amino acids: CASSLVRGTGELFF. As DNA, the CDR3 is TGTGCCAGCAGCTTAGTTCGGGGAACCGGGGAGCTGTTTTTT.

J is TRBJ2-7 and V is TRBV11-2; the D gene is possibly TRBD1 (6 bases). V was pared by 5 bases and J by 4 bases, with 9 bases between. There are 12 residues in the CDR3. Germline CDR1 SGHAT, CDR2 FQNNGV. The CDR3 protein is CASSPRGYEQYF. Written as DNA, the CDR3 is TGTGCCAGCAGCCCCAGGGGTTACGAGCAGTACTTC.

The rearrangement links TRBV5-6 to TRBJ1-6; no clear D gene. The germline V gene encodes CDR1 SGHDT and CDR2 YYEEEE. The CDR3 contains 17 residues. Trimming removed 4 bases at V and 4 bases at J, with 18 bases between. CDR3 residues: CASSRQEPLRYNSPLHF. The DNA of the CDR3 is TGTGCCAGCAGCCGGCAGGAACCCCTCCGGTATAATTCACCCCTCCACTTT.

This chain joins TRBV6-5 and TRBJ2-2; 7 bases fit TRBD1. The CDR3 spans 15 residues. CDR1 and CDR2 from the germline V gene are MNHEY and SVGAGI. J gave up 1 base and V 5 bases, and 4 bases lay outside the gene matches. CDR3 nucleotides: TGTGCCAGCAGTAGGCGACAGGGGAACACCGGGGAGCTGTTTTTT. It encodes CASSRRQGNTGELFF.

The count of this clone is one. The chain joins TRBV6-5 to TRBJ2-3; TRBD1 matches at 7 bases. Trimming took 6 bases from V and 6 from J; bases not matched to a gene: 0. The CDR3 is 11 residues long. Germline CDR1 is MNHEY and CDR2 is SVGAGI. The CDR3 spells CASSRGDTQYF. The CDR3 DNA is TGTGCCAGCAGCAGGGGGGATACGCAGTATTTT.

This clone occurred a few times. This chain links TRBV10-3 with TRBJ1-5; 10 nucleotides align to TRBD1. V trimming: 8 bases; J trimming: 0 bases; junction bases outside the gene matches: 1. There are 14 residues in the CDR3. Germline values: CDR1 ENHRY, CDR2 SYGVKD. In nucleotides, the CDR3 is TGTGCCATCGGGACAGGGGATAGCAATCAGCCCCAGCATTTT. Residues: CAIGTGDSNQPQHF.

The chain joins TRBV6-5 to TRBJ1-6, with D unclear. V was shortened by 2 bases and J by 9 bases, with 11 bases between the two germline ends. Germline V CDR1 and CDR2: MNHEY, SVGAGI. The CDR3 has 14 amino acids. CDR3 in amino acids: CASSYTWAGSPLHF. CDR3 sequence (DNA): TGTGCCAGCAGTTACACCTGGGCTGGTTCACCCCTCCACTTT.

This clone was picked up one time. The rearrangement joins TRBV29-1 to TRBJ1-4, with D perhaps TRBD1 (5 bases). The germline CDR1 and CDR2 sequences are SQVTM and ANQGSEA. The CDR3 spans 12 residues. V gave up 7 bases and J gave up 4 bases, with 10 bases separating them. The DNA of the CDR3 is TGCAGCGGGGGGGAGTTTAATGAAAAACTGTTTTTT. It encodes CSGGEFNEKLFF.

This clone was observed once. J is TRBJ2-1 and V is TRBV15; 7 bases map to TRBD1. Looked up from germline, CDR1 is LNHNV and CDR2 is YYDKDF (reference sequence). This CDR3 has 15 residues. The ends lost 2 bases at V and 6 bases at J; junction bases unmatched: 7. Here the CDR3 reads CATSRRGRSVNEQFF. CDR3 nucleotide sequence: TGTGCCACCAGCAGAAGGGGGCGGAGTGTCAATGAGCAGTTCTTC.

The gene calls are TRBV5-1 and TRBJ2-3; D unresolved. The germline gives CDR1 SGHRS, CDR2 YFSETQ. Deletions cut 3 bases from V and 0 bases from J, with 8 bases between. CDR3 size: 14 residues. CDR3 region: CASSSTASTDTQYF. As DNA, the CDR3 is TGCGCCAGCAGCTCTACAGCTAGCACAGATACGCAGTATTTT.

The V call is TRBV4-1, the J call TRBJ2-1; 7 bases are a match to TRBD2. CDR1 and CDR2 from the germline V gene are MGHRA and YSYEKL. V dropped 2 bases and J dropped 2; count of bases not matched to a gene: 6. This CDR3 is built from 16 residues. The CDR3 DNA is TGCGCCAGCAGCCAATGGGGGGGTCCTACCTACAATGAGCAGTTCTTC. Translated, it gives CASSQWGGPTYNEQFF.

This chain links TRBV7-6 with TRBJ2-7; 12 nucleotides agree with TRBD1. There are 15 residues in the CDR3. Trimming at V came to 5 bases and at J to 3 bases, leaving 5 bases not matched to a gene. Germline V gives CDR1 SGHVS, CDR2 FNYEAQ. This CDR3 is CASSRDRGLIYEQYF. Written as DNA, the CDR3 is TGTGCCAGCAGCCGGGACAGGGGGCTAATCTACGAGCAGTACTTC.

The rearrangement uses TRBV6-6 and TRBJ1-3, with a weak D call TRBD1 (6 bases). Germline V lookup: CDR1 MNHNY, CDR2 SVGAGI (reference sequence). This CDR3 region has 15 residues. V was trimmed by 7 bases and J by 4 bases, leaving 17 bases between them. The CDR3 nucleotides read TGTGCCAGCAATGGGGGCCGAGCTCCCGGAAACACCATATATTTT. As protein: CASNGGRAPGNTIYF.

DNA of the CDR3: TGTGCCAGCAGTTTGCCCAACTATGAAAAACTGTTTTTT. Encoded protein: CASSLPNYEKLFF. The J gene is TRBJ1-4, the V gene TRBV28; no reliable D call. CDR1 and CDR2 (germline): MDHEN, SYDVKM. Trimming stripped 3 bases from V and 6 bases from J, with 8 bases between. The CDR3 length is 13 residues.